This T cell receptor beta chain was captured by sequencing in a study of cytomegalovirus exposure and HLA in healthy donors. General study findings and limits: In an earlier analysis, about 90% or about 30%: the productive usage of most TCR beta V segments. There were about 160 TCR beta chains listed as cytomegalovirus-associated.

For this clone: Its specificity is unknown.

Donors showed nominal health when sampled, although they likely had unrecorded immune exposures. Germline CDR1 reads MNHNY; CDR2 reads SVGAGI (reference sequence). V dropped 5 bases and J dropped 8 bases, with 15 bases sitting between them. CDR3 length equals 13 residues. The PCR was carried out with 60 Vbeta primers and 13 Jbeta primers. Libraries were prepared by immunoSEQ multiplex PCR; TCRdb keeps only in-frame clonotypes and omits some of them. This sample has over 85,000 clones, with 80% to 85% found just once. The chain links TRBV6-6 to TRBJ1-2; D remains unclear. The receptor's source is an older woman in good health and CMV-seropositive. Sample: PBMCs. This CDR3 is CASSLERPGGYTF. The CDR3 region has the DNA TGTGCCAGCAGTCTCGAACGGCCCGGGGGCTACACCTTC.